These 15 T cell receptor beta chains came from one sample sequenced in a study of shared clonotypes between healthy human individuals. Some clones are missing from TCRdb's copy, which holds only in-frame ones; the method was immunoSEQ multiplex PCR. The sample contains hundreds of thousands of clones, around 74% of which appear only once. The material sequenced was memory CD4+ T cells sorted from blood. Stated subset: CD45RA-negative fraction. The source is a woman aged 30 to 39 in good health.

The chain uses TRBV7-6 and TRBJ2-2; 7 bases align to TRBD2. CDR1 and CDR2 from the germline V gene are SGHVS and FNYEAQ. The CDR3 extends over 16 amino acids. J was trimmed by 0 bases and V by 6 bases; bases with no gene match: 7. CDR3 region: CASSQDGRTNTGELFF. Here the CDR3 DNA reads TGTGCCAGCAGTCAGGACGGGAGGACGAACACCGGGGAGCTGTTTTTT.

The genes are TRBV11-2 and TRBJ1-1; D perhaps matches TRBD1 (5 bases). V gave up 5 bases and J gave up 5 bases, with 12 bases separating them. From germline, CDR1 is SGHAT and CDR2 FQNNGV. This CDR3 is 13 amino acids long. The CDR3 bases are TGTGCCAGCAGCGGGGGAGTATTGACTGAAGCTTTCTTT. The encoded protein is CASSGGVLTEAFF.

DNA of the CDR3: TGCAGTGCTAGTTTCGTCAATGAGCAGTTCTTC. Residues: CSASFVNEQFF. The J gene is TRBJ2-1, the V gene TRBV20-1; D gene ambiguous. Germline-derived CDR1 and CDR2 are DFQATT and SNEGSKA (reference sequence). Trimming shortened V by 3 bases and J by 6 bases, and 6 bases separated the two germline ends. The CDR3 is 11 amino acids.

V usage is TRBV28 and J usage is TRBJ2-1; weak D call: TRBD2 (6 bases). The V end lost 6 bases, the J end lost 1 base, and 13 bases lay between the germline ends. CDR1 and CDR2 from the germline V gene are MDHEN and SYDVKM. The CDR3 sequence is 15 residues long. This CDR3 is CASRGGARSYNEQFF. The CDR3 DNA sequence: TGTGCCAGCAGGGGCGGGGCTAGATCCTACAATGAGCAGTTCTTC.

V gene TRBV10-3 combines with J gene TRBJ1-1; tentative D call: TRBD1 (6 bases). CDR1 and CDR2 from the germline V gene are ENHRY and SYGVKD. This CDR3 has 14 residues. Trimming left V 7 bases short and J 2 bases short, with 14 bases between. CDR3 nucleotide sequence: TGTGCCATCAAGCAGGGGCGGGAAAACACTGAAGCTTTCTTT. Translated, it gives CAIKQGRENTEAFF.

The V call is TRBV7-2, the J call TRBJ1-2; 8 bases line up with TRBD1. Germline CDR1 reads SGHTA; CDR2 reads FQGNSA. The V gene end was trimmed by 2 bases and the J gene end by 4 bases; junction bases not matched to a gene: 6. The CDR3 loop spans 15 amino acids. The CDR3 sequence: CASSLTETGVYGYTF. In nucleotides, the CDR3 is TGTGCCAGCAGCTTAACCGAGACAGGGGTCTATGGCTACACCTTC.

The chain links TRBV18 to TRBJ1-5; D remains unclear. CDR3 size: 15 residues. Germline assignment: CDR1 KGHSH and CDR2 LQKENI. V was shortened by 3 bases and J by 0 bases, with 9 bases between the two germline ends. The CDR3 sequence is CASSPSGSSNQPQHF. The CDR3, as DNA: TGTGCCAGCTCACCCTCCGGAAGTAGCAATCAGCCCCAGCATTTT.

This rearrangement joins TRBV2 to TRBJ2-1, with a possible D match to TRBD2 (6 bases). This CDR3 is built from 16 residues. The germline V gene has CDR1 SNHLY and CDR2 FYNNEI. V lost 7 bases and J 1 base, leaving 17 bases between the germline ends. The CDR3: CASTLGGGISYNEQFF. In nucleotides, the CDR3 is TGTGCCAGCACCCTAGGCGGCGGGATTTCCTACAATGAGCAGTTCTTC. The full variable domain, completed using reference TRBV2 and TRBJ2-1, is EPEVTQTPSHQVTQMGQEVILRCVPISNHLYFYWYRQILGQKVEFLVSFYNNEISEKSEIFDDQFSVERPDGSNFTLKIRSTKLEDSAMYFCASTLGGGISYNEQFFGPGTRLTVL.

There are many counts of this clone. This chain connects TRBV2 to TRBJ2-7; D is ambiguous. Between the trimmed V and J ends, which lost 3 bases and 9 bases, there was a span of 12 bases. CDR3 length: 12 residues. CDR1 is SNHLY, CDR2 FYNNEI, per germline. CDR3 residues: CASSDPPERQYF. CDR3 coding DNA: TGTGCCAGCAGTGATCCCCCCGAGCGGCAGTACTTC.

The DNA for the CDR3 is TGTGCCTGGAGTTTACCGGGGCCCCGGGGGGCTTTCTTT. Its protein product is CAWSLPGPRGAFF. The chain employs TRBV30 and TRBJ1-1, with a tentative D call TRBD1 (5 bases). The germline V and J ends were trimmed by 2 bases and 11 bases, with 18 bases remaining between them. Germline V gene data show CDR1 as GTSNPN and CDR2 as SVGIG (reference sequence). This CDR3 contains 13 residues.

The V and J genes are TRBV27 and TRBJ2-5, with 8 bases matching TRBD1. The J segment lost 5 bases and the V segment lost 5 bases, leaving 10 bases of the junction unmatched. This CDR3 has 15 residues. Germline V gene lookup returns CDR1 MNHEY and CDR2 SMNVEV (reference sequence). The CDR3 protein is CASSQDRGREETQYF. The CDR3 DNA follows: TGTGCCAGCAGTCAAGACAGGGGAAGGGAGGAGACCCAGTACTTC.

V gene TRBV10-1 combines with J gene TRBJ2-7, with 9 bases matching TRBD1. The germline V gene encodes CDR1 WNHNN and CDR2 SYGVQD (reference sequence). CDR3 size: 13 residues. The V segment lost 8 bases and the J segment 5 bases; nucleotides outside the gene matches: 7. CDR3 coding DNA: TGCGCCAGCCGGGGGACAGGGTCTGACGAGCAGTACTTC. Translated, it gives CASRGTGSDEQYF.

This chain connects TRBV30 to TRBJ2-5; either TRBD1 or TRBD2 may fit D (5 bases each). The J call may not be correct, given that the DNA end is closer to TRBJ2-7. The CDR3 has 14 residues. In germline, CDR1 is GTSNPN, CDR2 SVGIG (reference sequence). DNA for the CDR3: TGTGCCTGGAGTGTAAATGGGGATGGGGGCGAGCAGTACTTC. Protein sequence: CAWSVNGDGGEQYF.

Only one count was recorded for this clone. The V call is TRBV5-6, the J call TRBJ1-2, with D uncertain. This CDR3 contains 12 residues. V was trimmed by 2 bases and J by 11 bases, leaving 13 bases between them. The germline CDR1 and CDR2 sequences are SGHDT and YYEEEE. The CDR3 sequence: CASSFWGGHYTF. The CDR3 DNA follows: TGTGCCAGCAGCTTCTGGGGAGGTCATTACACCTTC.

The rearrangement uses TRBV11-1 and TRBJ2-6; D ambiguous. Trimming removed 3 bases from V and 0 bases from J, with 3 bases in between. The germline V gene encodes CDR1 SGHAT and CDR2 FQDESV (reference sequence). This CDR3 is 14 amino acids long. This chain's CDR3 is CASSFHSGANVLTF. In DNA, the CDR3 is TGTGCCAGCAGCTTTCACTCTGGGGCCAACGTCCTGACTTTC.